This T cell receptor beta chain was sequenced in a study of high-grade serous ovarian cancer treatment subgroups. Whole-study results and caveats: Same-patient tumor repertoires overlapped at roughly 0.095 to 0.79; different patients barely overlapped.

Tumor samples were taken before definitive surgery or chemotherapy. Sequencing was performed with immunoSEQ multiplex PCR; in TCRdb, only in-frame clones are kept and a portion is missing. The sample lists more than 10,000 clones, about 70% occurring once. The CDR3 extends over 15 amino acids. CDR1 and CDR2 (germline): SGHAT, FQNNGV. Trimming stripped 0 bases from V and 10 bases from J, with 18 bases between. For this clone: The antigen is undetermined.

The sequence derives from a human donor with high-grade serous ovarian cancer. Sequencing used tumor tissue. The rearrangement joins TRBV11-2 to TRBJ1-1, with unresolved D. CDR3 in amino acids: CASSLDLSTMLRAFF. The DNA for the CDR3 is TGTGCCAGCAGCTTAGATCTGAGCACGATGCTTAGAGCTTTCTTT. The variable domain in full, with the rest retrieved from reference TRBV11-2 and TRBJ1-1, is EAGVAQSPRYKIIEKRQSVAFWCNPISGHATLYWYQQILGQGPKLLIQFQNNGVVDDSQLPKDRFSAERLKGVDSTLKIQPAKLEDSAVYLCASSLDLSTMLRAFFGQGTRLTVV.